This is a list of T cell receptor beta chains from one sample in a study of cytotoxic CD8 clonotypes in ibrutinib-treated CLL. Sequencing was performed with immunoSEQ multiplex PCR; in TCRdb, only in-frame clones are kept and a portion is missing. This sample yields 6,500 to 9,500 clones, of which roughly 84% are seen a single time; 3.8% belongs to the top ten. Sample: PBMCs, taken before ibrutinib treatment. These receptors all stem from a human donor with chronic lymphocytic leukemia. Both conserved end residues are part of each CDR3. A D gene is named only where the DNA matches it firmly. Not all rows give a size; the values are once, few, many and, for expanded clones, a class.

TRBJ1-3 | TRBV9 | . | TRBD1 | TGTGCCAGCAGCCTCCAGGCGCGATCGACAGGGGCTGGAAACACCATATATTTT | CASSLQARSTGAGNTIYF
TRBJ2-7 | TRBV7-2 | . | . | TGTGCCAGCAGCGTTGGGATGGGTCCCATGTACGAGCAGTACTTC | CASSVGMGPMYEQYF
TRBJ1-2 | TRBV6-1 | . | TRBD1 | TGTGCCAGCAGGGGGGACAGTACGACCTACACCTTC | CASRGDSTTYTF
TRBJ2-7 | TRBV7-2 | . | TRBD2 | TGTGCCAGCAGCCGACTAGCGGGGGGTTCCTACGAGCAGTACTTC | CASSRLAGGSYEQYF
TRBJ2-3 | TRBV28 | . | TRBD1 | TGTGCCAGCAGCCCGGACAGGGGGGATTTGTTCACAGATACGCAGTATTTT | CASSPDRGDLFTDTQYF
TRBJ1-2 | TRBV27 | . | . | TGTGCCAGCAGTTGGAAGGAGGACTATGGCTACACCTTC | CASSWKEDYGYTF
TRBJ1-3 | TRBV18 | few | TRBD1 | TGTGCCAGCTCACCCCTCCCCCTCAGACAGGGAGGCTCTGGAAACACCATATATTTT | CASSPLPLRQGGSGNTIYF
TRBJ1-2 | TRBV11-2 | . | . | TGTGCCAGCAGCTTAGATATGCCGAACTATGGCTACACCTTC | CASSLDMPNYGYTF
TRBJ1-4 | TRBV19 | . | . | TGTGCCAGTAGTGGCCACGTCGCGTCTAATGAAAAACTGTTTTTT | CASSGHVASNEKLFF
TRBJ2-2 | TRBV2 | few | . | TGTGCCAGCAGGGCAGACACCGGGGAGCTGTTTTTT | CASRADTGELFF
TRBJ2-3 | TRBV9 | . | TRBD1 | TGTGCCAGCACCTCCGGGACAGGCCCTTTGAGGACAGATACGCAGTATTTT | CASTSGTGPLRTDTQYF
TRBJ2-1 | TRBV7-3 | . | . | TGTGCCAGCAGCTCCCCTAGCACTAGGGGACCCTACAATGAGCAGTTCTTC | CASSSPSTRGPYNEQFF
TRBJ2-7 | TRBV10-3 | . | TRBD2 | TGTGCCATCAGTGAGTCATTGGTTGGGACTAGAAGCTACGAGCAGTACTTC | CAISESLVGTRSYEQYF
TRBJ1-1 | TRBV6-5 | . | TRBD1 | TGTGCCAGCAGTCTGGGACAGATGAACACTGAAGCTTTCTTT | CASSLGQMNTEAFF
TRBJ2-3 | TRBV5-1 | . | . | TGCGCCAGCAGCTTTGATACGGGAGTAACAGATACGCAGTATTTT | CASSFDTGVTDTQYF
TRBJ2-1 | TRBV2 | . | TRBD1 | TGTGCCAGCAGGGGGACAGGTGAGCCCACGAGCTCCTACAATGAGCAGTTCTTC | CASRGTGEPTSSYNEQFF
TRBJ1-2 | TRBV6-5 | . | . | TGTGCCAGCAGTTCCACTGGGTATAGCTACACCTTC | CASSSTGYSYTF
TRBJ1-2 | TRBV30 | . | . | TGTGCCTGGAGTGTACTTATGGGGCGCAGTTATGGCTACACCTTC | CAWSVLMGRSYGYTF
TRBJ2-3 | TRBV7-6 | . | . | TGTGCCAGCAGCTTAGCCGGGAAAGATACGCAGTATTTT | CASSLAGKDTQYF
TRBJ2-7 | TRBV11-1 | . | TRBD2 | TGTGCCAGCAGGAACGGGCGGGAGGGTCTCTACGAGCAGTACTTC | CASRNGREGLYEQYF
TRBJ2-7 | TRBV6-5 | . | TRBD2 | TGTGCCAGCAGTTACTCTAGCGGGAGCTCGAACGAGCAGTACTTC | CASSYSSGSSNEQYF
TRBJ2-2 | TRBV10-3 | . | . | TGTGCCATCAGTGAGTTACAGAACACCGGGGAGCTGTTTTTT | CAISELQNTGELFF
TRBJ1-3 | TRBV5-1 | . | TRBD1 | TGCGCCAGCAGCGTCGGACAGGGTTCGTCTGGAAACACCATATATTTT | CASSVGQGSSGNTIYF
TRBJ1-4 | TRBV6-8 | . | . | TGTGCCAGCTCCTGGGGGGAAGATAGATGGGAAAAACTGTTTTTT | CASSWGEDRWEKLFF
TRBJ2-2 | TRBV11-2 | . | TRBD1 | TGTGCCAGCAGCTCCGGGACAGGGAACACCGGGGAGCTGTTTTTT | CASSSGTGNTGELFF
TRBJ2-7 | TRBV2 | . | TRBD1 | TGTGCCAGCAGTGCCAGGGGGCTGACCGAGCAGTACTTC | CASSARGLTEQYF
TRBJ1-1 | TRBV11-3 | . | . | TGTGCCAGCAGCTTAGACGGGGTAAACACTGAAGCTTTCTTT | CASSLDGVNTEAFF
TRBJ1-2 | TRBV7-9 | . | . | TGTGCCAGCAGCTTCCCCAGGCGGGAAAGGTATGGCTACACCTTC | CASSFPRRERYGYTF
TRBJ2-1 | TRBV7-2 | . | . | TGTGCCAGCAGCCTTCAGATATACAATGAGCAGTTCTTC | CASSLQIYNEQFF
TRBJ1-1 | TRBV27 | . | . | TGTGCCAGCAGTTTATCGGCAGGGAACACTGAAGCTTTCTTT | CASSLSAGNTEAFF
TRBJ1-5 | TRBV19 | . | . | TGTGCCAGTAGTATGGCGAGGGCTCAAAGCAATCAGCCCCAGCATTTT | CASSMARAQSNQPQHF
TRBJ2-2 | TRBV7-9 | . | . | TGTGCCAGCAGCTTGGGTGGGGCGAGTACCGGGGAGCTGTTTTTT | CASSLGGASTGELFF
TRBJ2-2 | TRBV28 | . | TRBD1 | TGTGCCAGCAGCCCAGGGGGTACAAGGACCGGGGAGCTGTTTTTT | CASSPGGTRTGELFF
TRBJ1-5 | TRBV19 | . | . | TGTGCCAGTAGTATCGAGGACCTATCCCAGCATTTT | CASSIEDLSQHF
TRBJ1-4 | TRBV7-6 | . | . | TGTGCCAGCGGGCAGGGAGGTGAAAAACTGTTTTTT | CASGQGGEKLFF
TRBJ1-2 | TRBV11-2 | . | . | TGTGCCAGCAGCCGCAAAGCGGGCTACACCTTC | CASSRKAGYTF
TRBJ1-2 | TRBV27 | . | . | TGTGCCAGCAGTTCAACCCACAGGGCTAACTATGGCTACACCTTC | CASSSTHRANYGYTF
TRBJ2-1 | TRBV6-5 | . | . | TGTGCCAGCAGTCAGACTCTCGACCGGTGGCATGAGCAGTTCTTC | CASSQTLDRWHEQFF
TRBJ2-1 | TRBV18 | . | TRBD1 | TGTGCCAGCTCACTGAACGACAGGGGTGAGCAGTTCTTC | CASSLNDRGEQFF
TRBJ2-3 | TRBV7-2 | . | . | TGTGCCAGCAGCCAGGGGCTAGCGGCGAGGGATACGCAGTATTTT | CASSQGLAARDTQYF
TRBJ1-4 | TRBV7-2 | . | . | TGTGCCAGCAGCTTAGGTTCTCCGGTGGAAAAACTGTTTTTT | CASSLGSPVEKLFF
TRBJ2-1 | TRBV27 | . | TRBD2 | TGTGCCAGCAGTTTATCCTGGACTAGCGGGAGCTCGAATGAGCAGTTCTTC | CASSLSWTSGSSNEQFF
TRBJ1-2 | TRBV29-1 | . | . | TGCAGCATCCGGACAGACCCTAACTATGGCTACACCTTC | CSIRTDPNYGYTF
TRBJ1-2 | TRBV7-3 | . | . | TGTGCCAGCAGCTTAAGTTCCCGAGGCGGCTACACCTTC | CASSLSSRGGYTF
TRBJ1-1 | TRBV9 | few | . | TGTGCCAGCAGCGTAGGTCCAGGGGAAGGGGTGTGGGCTTTCTTT | CASSVGPGEGVWAFF
TRBJ2-7 | TRBV28 | . | TRBD2 | TGTGCCAGCAGTTTAATAGGCGGGAGGGGGTACGAGCAGTACTTC | CASSLIGGRGYEQYF
TRBJ2-1 | TRBV6-1 | . | . | TGTGCCAGCAGTGGCCAGGTCCACAATGAGCAGTTCTTC | CASSGQVHNEQFF
TRBJ2-3 | TRBV4-3 | . | . | TGCGCCAGCAGCCAAGAAAGGTCTGCAGGGACAGATACGCAGTATTTT | CASSQERSAGTDTQYF
TRBJ2-3 | TRBV2 | . | TRBD2 | TGTGCCAGCAGCGGGTTAGAGAGTAGCGGGCCACCCCGGGGCACAGATACGCAGTATTTT | CASSGLESSGPPRGTDTQYF
TRBJ2-2 | TRBV28 | . | . | TGTGCCAGCAGTTTCCGCCAGACCACCGGGGAGCTGTTTTTT | CASSFRQTTGELFF